What follows is one T cell receptor (beta chain) and its context. The table came from immunoSEQ multiplex PCR; TCRdb's copy has only in-frame clones and leaves some out. The table records 55,000 to 70,000 clones, roughly 80% of them present only once. This CDR3 contains 15 residues. The junction had 10 bases not matched to a gene; V was cut back by 5 bases and J by 8 bases. Germline assignment: CDR1 SGHNT and CDR2 YENEEA. This sample was taken from a study of blood T cell repertoires in COVID-19. The receptor was isolated from an elderly woman with acute or convalescent COVID-19. The rearrangement links TRBV11-3 to TRBJ2-3; 10 bases are shared with TRBD2. Material for sequencing was peripheral blood. The CDR3 is CASSLRSGGASTQYF. The CDR3 DNA reads TGTGCCAGCAGCCTAAGAAGCGGGGGGGCCTCTACGCAGTATTTT.